This T cell receptor beta chain was identified during a study of regulatory T cells in long-lasting Graves disease. Time point meaning: persistent/refractory GD, antithyroid drugs over 5 years with positive TRAb. RNA from PBMCs was the source of the TCR library. Study findings and constraints: TRBV28, TRBJ1-2 and TRBJ2-5 were segments that persistent disease favored. TCR diversity was lower in persistent than newly diagnosed Graves' disease.

This clonotype has ten or more counts. Its antigen is undetermined. Arm-PCR with iRepertoire HTBI primers amplified the CDR3 regions for these TCR beta libraries. TCRdb ran MiXCR on the multiplex PCR reads and lists one entry per CDR3 protein. Among about 300,000 distinct CDR3 sequences listed, around 21% were seen once. The V end was cut by 5 bases, the J end by 1 base, with 11 bases between. The germline V gene encodes CDR1 MDHEN and CDR2 SYDVKM. This CDR3 has 14 residues. This clonotype was obtained from a female donor with Graves disease. The V gene is TRBV28, the J gene TRBJ1-2; D perhaps matches TRBD1 (5 bases). Specimen: peripheral blood mononuclear cells (PBMCs), collected when the disease was refractory, from a patient treated with antithyroid drugs. The CDR3 DNA follows: TGTGCCAGCAGTCCCGGGACCGATAACTATGGCTACACCTTC. Translated: CASSPGTDNYGYTF.